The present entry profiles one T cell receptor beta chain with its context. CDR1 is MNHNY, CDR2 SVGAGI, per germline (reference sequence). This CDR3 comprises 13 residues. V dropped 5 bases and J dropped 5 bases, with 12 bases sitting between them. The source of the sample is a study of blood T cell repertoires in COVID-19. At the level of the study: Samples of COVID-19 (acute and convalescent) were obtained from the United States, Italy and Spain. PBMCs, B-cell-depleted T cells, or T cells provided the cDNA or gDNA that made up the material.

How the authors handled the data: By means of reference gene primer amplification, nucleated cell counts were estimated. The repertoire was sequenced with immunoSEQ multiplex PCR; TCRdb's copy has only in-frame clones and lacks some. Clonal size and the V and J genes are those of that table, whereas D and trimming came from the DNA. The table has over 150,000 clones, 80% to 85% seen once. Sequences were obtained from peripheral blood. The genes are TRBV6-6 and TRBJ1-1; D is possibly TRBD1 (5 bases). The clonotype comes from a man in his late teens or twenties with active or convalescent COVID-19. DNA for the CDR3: TGTGCCAGCAGTGCCAGCGGGGGAACTGAAGCTTTCTTT. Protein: CASSASGGTEAFF.